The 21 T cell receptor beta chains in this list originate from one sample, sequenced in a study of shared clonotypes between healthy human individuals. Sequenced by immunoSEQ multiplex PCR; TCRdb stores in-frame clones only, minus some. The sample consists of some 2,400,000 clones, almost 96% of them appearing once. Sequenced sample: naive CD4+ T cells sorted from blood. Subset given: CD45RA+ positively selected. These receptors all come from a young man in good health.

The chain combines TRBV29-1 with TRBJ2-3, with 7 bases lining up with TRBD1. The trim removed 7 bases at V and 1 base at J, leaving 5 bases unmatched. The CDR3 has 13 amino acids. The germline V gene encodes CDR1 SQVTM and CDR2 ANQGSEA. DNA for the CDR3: TGCAGCGCCGACAGGGAAGGCACAGATACGCAGTATTTT. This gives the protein CSADREGTDTQYF.

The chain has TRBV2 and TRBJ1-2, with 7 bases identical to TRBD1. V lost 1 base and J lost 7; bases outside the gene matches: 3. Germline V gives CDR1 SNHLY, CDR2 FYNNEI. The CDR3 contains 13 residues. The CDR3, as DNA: TGTGCCAGCAGTGAAGAGGGGGCCCTTGGCTACACCTTC. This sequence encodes CASSEEGALGYTF.

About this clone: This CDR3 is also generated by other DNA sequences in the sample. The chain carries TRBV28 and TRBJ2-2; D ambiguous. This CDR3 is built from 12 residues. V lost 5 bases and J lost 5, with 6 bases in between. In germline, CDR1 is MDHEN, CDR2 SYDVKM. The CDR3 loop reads CASSLRTGELFF. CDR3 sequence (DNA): TGTGCCAGCAGTCTGAGGACCGGGGAGCTGTTTTTT.

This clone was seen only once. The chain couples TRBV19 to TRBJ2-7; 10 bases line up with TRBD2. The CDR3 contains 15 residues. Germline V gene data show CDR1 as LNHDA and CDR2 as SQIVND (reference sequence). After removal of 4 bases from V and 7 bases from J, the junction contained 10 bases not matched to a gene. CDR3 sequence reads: CASSSSGGAREEQYF. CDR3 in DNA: TGTGCCAGTAGTAGCAGCGGGGGGGCAAGGGAAGAGCAGTACTTC.

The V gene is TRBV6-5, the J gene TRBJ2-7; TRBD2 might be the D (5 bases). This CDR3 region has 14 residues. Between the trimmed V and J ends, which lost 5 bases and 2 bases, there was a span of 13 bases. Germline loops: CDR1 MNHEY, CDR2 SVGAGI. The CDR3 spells CASSRTSLTYEQYF. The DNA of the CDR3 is TGTGCCAGCAGTAGAACTAGTCTGACCTACGAGCAGTACTTC.

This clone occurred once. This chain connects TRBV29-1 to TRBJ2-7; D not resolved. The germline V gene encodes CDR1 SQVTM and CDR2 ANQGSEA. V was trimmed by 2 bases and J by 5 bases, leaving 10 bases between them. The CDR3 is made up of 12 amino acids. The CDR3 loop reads CSVERLYDEQYF. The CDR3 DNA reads TGCAGCGTTGAACGGCTCTACGACGAGCAGTACTTC.

The CDR3: CASSTRRESDEQYF. The CDR3 nucleotides read TGTGCCAGCTCCACGAGGAGGGAGAGCGACGAGCAGTACTTC. The rearrangement joins TRBV18 to TRBJ2-7; maybe TRBD2 (6 bases). Germline CDR1 and CDR2: KGHSH and LQKENI. This CDR3 has 14 residues. Deletions cut 6 bases from V and 5 bases from J, with 17 bases between.

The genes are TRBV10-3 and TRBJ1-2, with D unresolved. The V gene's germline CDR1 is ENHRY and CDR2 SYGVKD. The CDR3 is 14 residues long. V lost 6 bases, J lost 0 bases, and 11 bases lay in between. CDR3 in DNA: TGTGCCATCAGCTCCGGGCCTACTAACTATGGCTACACCTTC. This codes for CAISSGPTNYGYTF.

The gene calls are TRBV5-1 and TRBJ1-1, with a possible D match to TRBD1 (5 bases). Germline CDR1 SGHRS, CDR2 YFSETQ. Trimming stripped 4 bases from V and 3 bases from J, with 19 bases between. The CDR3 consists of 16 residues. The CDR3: CASSQSQGAGHTEAFF. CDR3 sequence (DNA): TGCGCCAGCAGCCAAAGCCAAGGGGCAGGGCACACTGAAGCTTTCTTT. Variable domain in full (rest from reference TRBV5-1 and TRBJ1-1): KAGVTQTPRYLIKTRGQQVTLSCSPISGHRSVSWYQQTPGQGLQFLFEYFSETQRNKGNFPGRFSGRQFSNSRSEMNVSTLELGDSALYLCASSQSQGAGHTEAFFGQGTRLTVV.

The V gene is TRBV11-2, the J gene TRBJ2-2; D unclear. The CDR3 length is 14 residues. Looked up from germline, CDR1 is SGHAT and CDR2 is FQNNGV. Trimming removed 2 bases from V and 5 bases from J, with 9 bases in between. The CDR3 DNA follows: TGTGCCAGCAGCTTATCAACTACGACCGGGGAGCTGTTTTTT. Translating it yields CASSLSTTTGELFF.

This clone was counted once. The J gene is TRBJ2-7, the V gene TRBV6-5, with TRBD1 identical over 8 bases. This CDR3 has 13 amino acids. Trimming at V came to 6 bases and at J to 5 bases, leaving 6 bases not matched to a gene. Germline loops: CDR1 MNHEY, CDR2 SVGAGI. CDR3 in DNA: TGTGCCAGCAGAAGTGACAGGGGCCACGAGCAGTACTTC. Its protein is CASRSDRGHEQYF.

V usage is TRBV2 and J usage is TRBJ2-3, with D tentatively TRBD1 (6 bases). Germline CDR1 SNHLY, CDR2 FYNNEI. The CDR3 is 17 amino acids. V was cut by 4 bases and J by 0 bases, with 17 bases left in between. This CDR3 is CASSGFRTVSSTDTQYF. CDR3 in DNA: TGTGCCAGCAGTGGTTTTCGGACAGTTTCTAGCACAGATACGCAGTATTTT.

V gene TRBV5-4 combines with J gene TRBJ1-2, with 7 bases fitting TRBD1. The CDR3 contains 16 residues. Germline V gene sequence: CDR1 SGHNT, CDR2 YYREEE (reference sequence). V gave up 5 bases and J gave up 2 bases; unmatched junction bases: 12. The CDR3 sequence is CASRLITGTANYGYTF. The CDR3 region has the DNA TGTGCCAGCAGGTTGATAACCGGGACAGCGAACTATGGCTACACCTTC.

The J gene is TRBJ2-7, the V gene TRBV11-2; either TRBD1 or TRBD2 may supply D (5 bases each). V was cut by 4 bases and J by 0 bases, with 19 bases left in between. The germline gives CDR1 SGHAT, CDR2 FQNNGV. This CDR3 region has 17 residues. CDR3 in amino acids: CASSSGSLFGTSYEQYF. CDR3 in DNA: TGTGCCAGCAGCTCCGGAAGTCTGTTTGGGACCTCCTACGAGCAGTACTTC.

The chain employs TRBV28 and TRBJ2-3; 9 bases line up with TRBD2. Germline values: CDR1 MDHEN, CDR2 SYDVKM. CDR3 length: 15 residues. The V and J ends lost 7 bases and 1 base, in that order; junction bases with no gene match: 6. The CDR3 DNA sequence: TGTGCCAGCACGGCGGGGGGGCTAGGCACAGATACGCAGTATTTT. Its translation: CASTAGGLGTDTQYF.

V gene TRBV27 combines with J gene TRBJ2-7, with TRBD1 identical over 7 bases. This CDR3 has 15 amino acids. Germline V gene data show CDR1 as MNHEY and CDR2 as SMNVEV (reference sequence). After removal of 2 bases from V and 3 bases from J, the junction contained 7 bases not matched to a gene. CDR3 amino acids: CASSLHGQALYEQYF. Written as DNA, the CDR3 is TGTGCCAGCAGTTTACACGGACAGGCCCTCTACGAGCAGTACTTC.

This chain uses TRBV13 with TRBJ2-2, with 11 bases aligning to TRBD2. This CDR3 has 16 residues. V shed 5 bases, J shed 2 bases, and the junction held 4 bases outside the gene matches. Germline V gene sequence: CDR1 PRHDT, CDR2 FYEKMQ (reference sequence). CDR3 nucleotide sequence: TGTGCCAGCAGCGCCGGGACTAGCGGAAACACCGGGGAGCTGTTTTTT. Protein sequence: CASSAGTSGNTGELFF.

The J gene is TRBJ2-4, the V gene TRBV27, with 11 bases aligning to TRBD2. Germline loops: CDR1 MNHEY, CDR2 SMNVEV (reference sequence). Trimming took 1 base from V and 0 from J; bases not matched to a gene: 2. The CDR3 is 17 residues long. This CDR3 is CASSLLAGGLAKNIQYF. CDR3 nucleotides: TGTGCCAGCAGTTTATTAGCGGGGGGGCTAGCCAAAAACATTCAGTACTTC.

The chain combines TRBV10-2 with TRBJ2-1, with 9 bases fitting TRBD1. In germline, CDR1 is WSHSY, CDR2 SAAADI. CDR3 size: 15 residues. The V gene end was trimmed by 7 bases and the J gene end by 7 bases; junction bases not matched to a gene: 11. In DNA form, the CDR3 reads TGCGCCAGCACGCGATTACAGGGGGCTGGTAATGAGCAGTTCTTC. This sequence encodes CASTRLQGAGNEQFF.

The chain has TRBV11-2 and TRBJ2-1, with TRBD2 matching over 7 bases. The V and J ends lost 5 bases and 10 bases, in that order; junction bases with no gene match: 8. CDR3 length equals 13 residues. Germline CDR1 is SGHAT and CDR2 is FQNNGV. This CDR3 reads CASSPTSVTEQFF. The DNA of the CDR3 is TGTGCCAGCAGCCCCACTAGCGTCACAGAGCAGTTCTTC.

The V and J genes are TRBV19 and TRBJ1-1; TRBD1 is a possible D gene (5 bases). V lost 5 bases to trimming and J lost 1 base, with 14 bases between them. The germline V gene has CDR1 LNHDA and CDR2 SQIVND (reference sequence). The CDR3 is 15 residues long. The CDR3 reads CASSPRIGANTEAFF. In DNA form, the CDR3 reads TGTGCCAGTAGTCCCCGCATTGGGGCGAACACTGAAGCTTTCTTT.